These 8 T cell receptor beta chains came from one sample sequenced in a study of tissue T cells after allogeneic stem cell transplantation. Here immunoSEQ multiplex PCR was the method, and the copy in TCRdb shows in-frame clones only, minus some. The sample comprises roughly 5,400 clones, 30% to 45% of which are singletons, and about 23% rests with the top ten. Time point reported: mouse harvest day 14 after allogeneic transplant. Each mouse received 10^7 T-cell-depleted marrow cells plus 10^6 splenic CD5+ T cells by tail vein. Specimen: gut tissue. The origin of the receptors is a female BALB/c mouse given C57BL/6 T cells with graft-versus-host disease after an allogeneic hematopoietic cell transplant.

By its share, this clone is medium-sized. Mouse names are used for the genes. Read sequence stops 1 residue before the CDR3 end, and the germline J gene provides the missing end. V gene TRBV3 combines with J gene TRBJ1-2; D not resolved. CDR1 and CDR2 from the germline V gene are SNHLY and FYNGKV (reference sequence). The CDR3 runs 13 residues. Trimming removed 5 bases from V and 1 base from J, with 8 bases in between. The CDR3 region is CASSPGLNSDYTF. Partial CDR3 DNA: TGTGCCAGCAGCCCCGGTCTAAACTCCGACTACACC.

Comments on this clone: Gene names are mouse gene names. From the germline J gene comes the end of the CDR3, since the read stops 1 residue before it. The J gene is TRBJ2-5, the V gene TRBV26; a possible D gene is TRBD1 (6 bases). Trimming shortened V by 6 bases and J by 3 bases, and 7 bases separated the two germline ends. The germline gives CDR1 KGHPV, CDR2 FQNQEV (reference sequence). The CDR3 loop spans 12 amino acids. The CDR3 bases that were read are TGTGCCAGCAGGGGACAACAAGACACCCAGTAC. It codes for CASRGQQDTQY. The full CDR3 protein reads CASRGQQDTQYF. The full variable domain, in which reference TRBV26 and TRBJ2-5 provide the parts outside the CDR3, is NSKVIQTPRYLVKGQGQKAKMRCIPEKGHPVVFWYQQNKNNEFKFLINFQNQEVLQQIDMTEKRFSAECPSNSPCSLEIQSSEAGDSALYLCASRGQQDTQYFGPGTRLLVL.

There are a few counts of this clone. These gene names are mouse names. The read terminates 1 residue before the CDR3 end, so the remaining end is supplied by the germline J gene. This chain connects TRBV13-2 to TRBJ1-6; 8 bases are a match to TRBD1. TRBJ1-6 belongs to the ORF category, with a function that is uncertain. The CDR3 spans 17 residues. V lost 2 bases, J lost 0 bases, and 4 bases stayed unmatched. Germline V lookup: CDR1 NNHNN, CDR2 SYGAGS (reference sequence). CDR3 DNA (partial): TGTGCCAGCGGTGAGAGGGACAGGAGTTCCTATAATTCGCCCCTCTAC. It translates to CASGERDRSSYNSPLY. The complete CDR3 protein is CASGERDRSSYNSPLYF.

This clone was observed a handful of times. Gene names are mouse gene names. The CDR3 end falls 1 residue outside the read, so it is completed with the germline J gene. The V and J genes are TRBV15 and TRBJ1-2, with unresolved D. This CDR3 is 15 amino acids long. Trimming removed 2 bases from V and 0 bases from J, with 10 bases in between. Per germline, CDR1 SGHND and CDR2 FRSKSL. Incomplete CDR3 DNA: TGTGCCAGCAGTTTAAGGGCAGGCCCAAACTCCGACTACACC. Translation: CASSLRAGPNSDYT. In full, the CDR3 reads CASSLRAGPNSDYTF.

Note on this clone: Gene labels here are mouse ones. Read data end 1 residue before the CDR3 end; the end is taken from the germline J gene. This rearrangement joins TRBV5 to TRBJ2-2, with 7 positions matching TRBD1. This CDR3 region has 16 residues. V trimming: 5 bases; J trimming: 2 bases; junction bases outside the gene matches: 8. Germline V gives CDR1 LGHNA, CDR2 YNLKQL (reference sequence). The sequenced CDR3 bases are TGTGCCAGCAGCTCCCGACAGGGCCCTAACACCGGGCAGCTCTAC. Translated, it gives CASSSRQGPNTGQLY. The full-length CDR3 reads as CASSSRQGPNTGQLYF.

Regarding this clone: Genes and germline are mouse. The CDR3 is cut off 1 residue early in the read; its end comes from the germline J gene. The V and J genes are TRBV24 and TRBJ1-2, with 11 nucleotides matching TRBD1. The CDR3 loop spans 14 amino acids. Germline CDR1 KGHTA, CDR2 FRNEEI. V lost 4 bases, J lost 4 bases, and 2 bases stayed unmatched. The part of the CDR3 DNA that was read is TGTGCCAGCAGTCCCGGGACAGGGGGCTCCGACTACACC. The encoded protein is CASSPGTGGSDYT. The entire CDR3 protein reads CASSPGTGGSDYTF.

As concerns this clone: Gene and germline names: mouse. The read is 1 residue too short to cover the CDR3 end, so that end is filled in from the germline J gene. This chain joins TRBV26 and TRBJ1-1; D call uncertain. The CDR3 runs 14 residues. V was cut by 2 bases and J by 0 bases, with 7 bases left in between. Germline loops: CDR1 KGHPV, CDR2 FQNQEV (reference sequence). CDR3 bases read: TGTGCCAGCAGTCTGGAAGGGAAGAACACAGAAGTCTTC. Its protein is CASSLEGKNTEVF. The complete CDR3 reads CASSLEGKNTEVFF.

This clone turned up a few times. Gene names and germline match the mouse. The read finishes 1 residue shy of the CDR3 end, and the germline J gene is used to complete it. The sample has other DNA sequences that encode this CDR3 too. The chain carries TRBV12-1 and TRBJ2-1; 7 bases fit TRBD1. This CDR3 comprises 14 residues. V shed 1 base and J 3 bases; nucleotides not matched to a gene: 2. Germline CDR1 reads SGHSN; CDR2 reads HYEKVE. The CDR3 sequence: CASSLGTVYAEQFF. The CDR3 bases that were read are TGTGCCAGCTCTCTGGGGACAGTCTATGCTGAGCAGTTC.